The next 11 T cell receptor beta chains were all read from a single sample in a study of blood T cell repertoires in COVID-19. The method was immunoSEQ multiplex PCR; TCRdb's version includes in-frame clones alone and lacks a portion of them. The sample lists 120,000 to 150,000 clones, approximately 90% occurring once. Sequencing was done on a sample of peripheral blood. The source is a man between 18 and 29 years old with COVID-19, enrolled during active disease.

This chain links TRBV9 with TRBJ2-7; maybe TRBD1 (6 bases). Trimming took off 0 bases at V and 2 bases at J, with 12 bases between the two ends. CDR3 size: 15 residues. Germline V gene lookup returns CDR1 SGDLS and CDR2 YYNGEE. In DNA form, the CDR3 reads TGTGCCAGCAGCGTAGGTCCCGGACAGCCCTACGAGCAGTACTTC. The encoded protein is CASSVGPGQPYEQYF.

As concerns this clone: Relative to the germline gene, one junction end is altered; a read error may explain this. The rearrangement uses TRBV7-7 and TRBJ2-5; the D gene is possibly TRBD1 (5 bases). The germline V gene has CDR1 SSHAT and CDR2 FNYEAQ (reference sequence). The CDR3 spans 14 residues. The CDR3 here is CASSLGPIQETQYF. The DNA for the CDR3 is TGTGCTAGCAGCTTGGGGCCAATACAAGAGACCCAGTACTTC.

The chain links TRBV4-3 to TRBJ2-7; the D gene is possibly TRBD2 (5 bases). The CDR3 loop spans 15 amino acids. The germline V gene encodes CDR1 LGHNA and CDR2 YSLEER. Trimming took off 1 base at V and 4 bases at J, with 14 bases between the two ends. For the CDR3, the DNA is TGCGCCAGCAGCCAAGGGGTCAAAGGCGGGTACGAGCAGTACTTC. Encoded protein: CASSQGVKGGYEQYF.

The V gene is TRBV19, the J gene TRBJ1-2, with TRBD1 identical over 9 bases. The CDR3 length is 14 residues. The V gene end was trimmed by 5 bases and the J gene end by 4 bases; junction bases not matched to a gene: 5. Germline CDR1 is LNHDA and CDR2 is SQIVND (reference sequence). CDR3 coding DNA: TGTGCCAGTAGTGCCCGGGACAGGGTCTATGGCTACACCTTC. Translating gives CASSARDRVYGYTF.

This chain joins TRBV21-1 and TRBJ2-3; TRBD1 was called by the table and not checked on the DNA. TRBV21-1 is a listed pseudogene. The CDR3 spans 15 residues. Here the CDR3 DNA reads TGTGCCAGCAGCAAAGCCTCAACAGGGTCAGATACGCAGTATTTT. Encoded protein: CASSKASTGSDTQYF.

The chain has TRBV13 and TRBJ2-3; D is unresolved. The CDR3 runs 13 residues. Germline values: CDR1 PRHDT, CDR2 FYEKMQ (reference sequence). Trimming took off 2 bases at V and 4 bases at J, with 7 bases between the two ends. The CDR3 loop is CASSLSGADTQYF. CDR3 in DNA: TGTGCCAGCAGCTTATCAGGTGCAGATACGCAGTATTTT.

The CDR3 nucleotides read TGTGCCACCAGCAGAGGCTTGAGGACAGGGCACGAGCAGTACTTC. This codes for CATSRGLRTGHEQYF. J is TRBJ2-7 and V is TRBV15; 8 nucleotides line up with TRBD1. J was trimmed by 5 bases and V by 1 base; bases with no gene match: 7. CDR1 is LNHNV, CDR2 YYDKDF, per germline (reference sequence). The CDR3 contains 15 residues.

This clone was picked up one time. V and J are TRBV11-2 and TRBJ2-4, with D perhaps matching TRBD2 (5 bases). Germline V gene lookup returns CDR1 SGHAT and CDR2 FQNNGV. The V end was cut by 6 bases, the J end by 0 bases, with 12 bases between. The CDR3 totals 15 residues. Here the CDR3 DNA reads TGTGCCAGCAGTCGGGCAGGACTAGCCAAAAACATTCAGTACTTC. Its translation: CASSRAGLAKNIQYF.

This clone was counted between two and nine times. This chain joins TRBV5-4 and TRBJ2-7; 9 bases agree with TRBD1. This CDR3 spans 14 amino acids. CDR1 is SGHNT, CDR2 YYREEE, per germline (reference sequence). V was clipped by 3 bases and J by 1 base; unmatched bases: 2. The CDR3 region is CASSYGTGSYEQYF. The CDR3 nucleotides are TGTGCCAGCAGCTACGGGACAGGGTCCTACGAGCAGTACTTC.

The rearrangement links TRBV28 to TRBJ1-5; D is possibly TRBD1 (5 bases). This CDR3 is built from 13 residues. Trimming removed 3 bases from V and 9 bases from J, with 12 bases in between. CDR1 MDHEN and CDR2 SYDVKM come from the germline V gene. CDR3 sequence: CASSFRLRGPQHF. CDR3 DNA: TGTGCCAGCAGTTTCCGCCTAAGGGGGCCCCAGCATTTT. The whole variable domain, filled in from reference TRBV28 and TRBJ1-5, reads DVKVTQSSRYLVKRTGEKVFLECVQDMDHENMFWYRQDPGLGLRLIYFSYDVKMKEKGDIPEGYSVSREKKERFSLILESASTNQTSMYLCASSFRLRGPQHFGDGTRLSIL.

This clone was recorded once. The J gene is TRBJ1-5, the V gene TRBV4-3; unclear D gene. The CDR3 sequence is 15 residues long. V lost 0 bases to trimming and J lost 4 bases, with 10 bases between them. Germline CDR1 is LGHNA and CDR2 is YSLEER. Here the CDR3 reads CASSQDRYGNQPQHF. The CDR3, as DNA: TGCGCCAGCAGCCAAGATCGTTACGGGAATCAGCCCCAGCATTTT.